The rows below give T cell receptor beta chains drawn from one sample of a study of shared clonotypes between healthy human individuals. Sequencing used immunoSEQ multiplex PCR; TCRdb keeps in-frame clones, though not all of them. The sample consists of around 2,000,000 clones, over 85% of them appearing once. What was sequenced was naive CD8+ T cells sorted from blood. All receptors come from a man aged 18-30 years in good health. Each CDR3 is given with its conserved first and last residue. The D gene is left open where the match is weak. Expanded clones are given a class, and other clones once, few, many or no size at all.

J gene: TRBJ2-7; clone size: once; V gene: TRBV2; D gene: .; CDR3 length: 15; CDR3 DNA: TGTGCCAGCAGCGAACCCTTGGAGGGCTCCTACGAGCAGTACTTC; CDR3 protein: CASSEPLEGSYEQYF
J gene: TRBJ2-1; clone size: .; V gene: TRBV30; D gene: TRBD2; CDR3 length: 16; CDR3 DNA: TGTGCCTGGAGGAGCAAGGGACTAGCGGGATACAATGAGCAGTTCTTC; CDR3 protein: CAWRSKGLAGYNEQFF
J gene: TRBJ2-1; clone size: .; V gene: TRBV9; D gene: .; CDR3 length: 13; CDR3 DNA: TGTGCCAGCAGCGTAGGTAGCAGCGATGAGCAGTTCTTC; CDR3 protein: CASSVGSSDEQFF
J gene: TRBJ1-6; clone size: .; V gene: TRBV27; D gene: .; CDR3 length: 14; CDR3 DNA: TGTGCCAGCAGTTTACAGGGGAATAATTCACCCCTCCACTTT; CDR3 protein: CASSLQGNNSPLHF
J gene: TRBJ2-2; clone size: once; V gene: TRBV6-1; D gene: .; CDR3 length: 14; CDR3 DNA: TGTGCCAGCAGCGGAGGGGTTAGCGCCGGGGAGCTGTTTTTT; CDR3 protein: CASSGGVSAGELFF
J gene: TRBJ2-3; clone size: .; V gene: TRBV5-4; D gene: .; CDR3 length: 13; CDR3 DNA: TGTGCCAGCAGCTTGACAGGGTCAGATACGCAGTATTTT; CDR3 protein: CASSLTGSDTQYF
J gene: TRBJ1-1; clone size: once; V gene: TRBV9; D gene: .; CDR3 length: 14; CDR3 DNA: TGTGCCAGCAGCGGCCCCGGTGGGAACACTGAAGCTTTCTTT; CDR3 protein: CASSGPGGNTEAFF
J gene: TRBJ1-2; clone size: .; V gene: TRBV4-3; D gene: TRBD1; CDR3 length: 16; CDR3 DNA: TGCGCCAGCAGCCAAGCCTTCGGACAGGGGACATATGGCTACACCTTC; CDR3 protein: CASSQAFGQGTYGYTF
J gene: TRBJ2-5; clone size: .; V gene: TRBV7-9; D gene: TRBD1; CDR3 length: 14; CDR3 DNA: TGTGCCAGCAGCGACGGGACAGCCCAAGAGACCCAGTACTTC; CDR3 protein: CASSDGTAQETQYF
J gene: TRBJ2-1; clone size: .; V gene: TRBV4-1; D gene: TRBD1; CDR3 length: 17; CDR3 DNA: TGCGCCAGCAGCCAAGATGGGACGCGGGACAGGGGGCCCGAGCAGTTCTTC; CDR3 protein: CASSQDGTRDRGPEQFF
J gene: TRBJ1-1; clone size: .; V gene: TRBV19; D gene: .; CDR3 length: 12; CDR3 DNA: TGTGCCAGTGGCGGGGATCGCACTGAAGCTTTCTTT; CDR3 protein: CASGGDRTEAFF
J gene: TRBJ2-1; clone size: .; V gene: TRBV7-9; D gene: .; CDR3 length: 16; CDR3 DNA: TGTGCCAGCAGCTCCCCCCAGGGGCCACAATTCGATGAGCAGTTCTTC; CDR3 protein: CASSSPQGPQFDEQFF
J gene: TRBJ1-1; clone size: .; V gene: TRBV4-1; D gene: .; CDR3 length: 17; CDR3 DNA: TGCGCCAGCAGCCAATACGAGGAGGTTTACATGAACACTGAAGCTTTCTTT; CDR3 protein: CASSQYEEVYMNTEAFF
J gene: TRBJ2-3; clone size: .; V gene: TRBV4-1; D gene: .; CDR3 length: 13; CDR3 DNA: TGCGCCAGCAGCCAAGATAGAGGGGATAAAGAGTATTTT; CDR3 protein: CASSQDRGDKEYF
J gene: TRBJ2-3; clone size: .; V gene: TRBV6-5; D gene: .; CDR3 length: 15; CDR3 DNA: TGTGCCAGCAGTTACTTAGGGTCGGGCACAGATACGCAGTATTTT; CDR3 protein: CASSYLGSGTDTQYF
J gene: TRBJ2-1; clone size: .; V gene: TRBV16; D gene: .; CDR3 length: 14; CDR3 DNA: TGTGCCAGCAGCCCCTTAGGTGTCTACAATGAGCAGTTCTTC; CDR3 protein: CASSPLGVYNEQFF
J gene: TRBJ1-1; clone size: .; V gene: TRBV4-3; D gene: TRBD1; CDR3 length: 14; CDR3 DNA: TGCGCCAGCAGCTCGGGACAGGGGTACACTGAAGCTTTCTTT; CDR3 protein: CASSSGQGYTEAFF
J gene: TRBJ2-3; clone size: .; V gene: TRBV5-1; D gene: TRBD1; CDR3 length: 15; CDR3 DNA: TGCGCCAGCAGCCATAGGGGGCCCGGTACAGATACGCAGTATTTT; CDR3 protein: CASSHRGPGTDTQYF
J gene: TRBJ2-7; clone size: .; V gene: TRBV5-4; D gene: .; CDR3 length: 13; CDR3 DNA: TGTGCCAGCAGCATCCAGGGGGGGTACGAGCAGTACTTC; CDR3 protein: CASSIQGGYEQYF
J gene: TRBJ2-7; clone size: .; V gene: TRBV6-5; D gene: .; CDR3 length: 13; CDR3 DNA: TGTGCCAGCAGCTATGCGGAGATGTACGAGCAGTACTTC; CDR3 protein: CASSYAEMYEQYF
J gene: TRBJ2-2; clone size: .; V gene: TRBV19; D gene: .; CDR3 length: 13; CDR3 DNA: TGTGCCAGTAGTATGGCAGGGTACGGGGAGCTGTTTTTT; CDR3 protein: CASSMAGYGELFF
J gene: TRBJ2-1; clone size: .; V gene: TRBV6-5; D gene: .; CDR3 length: 14; CDR3 DNA: TGTGCCAGCAGCATACTAGAAGGGTACAATGAGCAGTTCTTC; CDR3 protein: CASSILEGYNEQFF
J gene: TRBJ2-5; clone size: .; V gene: TRBV30; D gene: TRBD1; CDR3 length: 14; CDR3 DNA: TGTGCCTGGTCCTTTGGACAGGGGGAAGAGACCCAGTACTTC; CDR3 protein: CAWSFGQGEETQYF
J gene: TRBJ2-7; clone size: .; V gene: TRBV28; D gene: .; CDR3 length: 14; CDR3 DNA: TGTGCCAGCAGTTTATCGACTGAATCCTACGAGCAGTACTTC; CDR3 protein: CASSLSTESYEQYF
J gene: TRBJ1-4; clone size: .; V gene: TRBV19; D gene: TRBD1; CDR3 length: 14; CDR3 DNA: TGTGCCAGTAGTATTGAATGGGACAGCGAAAAACTGTTTTTT; CDR3 protein: CASSIEWDSEKLFF
J gene: TRBJ2-7; clone size: .; V gene: TRBV2; D gene: .; CDR3 length: 13; CDR3 DNA: TGTGCCAGCAGCGGGCAGAGCTCCTACGAGCAGTACTTC; CDR3 protein: CASSGQSSYEQYF
J gene: TRBJ2-7; clone size: .; V gene: TRBV15; D gene: TRBD1; CDR3 length: 12; CDR3 DNA: TGTGCCACCAGCGGACAGGGCTACGAGCAGTACTTC; CDR3 protein: CATSGQGYEQYF
J gene: TRBJ1-3; clone size: .; V gene: TRBV10-1; D gene: .; CDR3 length: 15; CDR3 DNA: TGCGCCAGCAAGAACTTAGAGAGCTCTGGAAACACCATATATTTT; CDR3 protein: CASKNLESSGNTIYF
J gene: TRBJ1-4; clone size: .; V gene: TRBV19; D gene: .; CDR3 length: 11; CDR3 DNA: TGTGCCAGTAGTAGCGGTGAAAAACTGTTTTTT; CDR3 protein: CASSSGEKLFF
J gene: TRBJ2-5; clone size: .; V gene: TRBV19; D gene: .; CDR3 length: 15; CDR3 DNA: TGTGCCAGTAGTATAGCAGGTCCGGGGGAAGAGACCCAGTACTTC; CDR3 protein: CASSIAGPGEETQYF
J gene: TRBJ2-7; clone size: .; V gene: TRBV29-1; D gene: .; CDR3 length: 12; CDR3 DNA: TGCAGCGTTGCGGACAATTCCTACGAGCAGTACTTC; CDR3 protein: CSVADNSYEQYF
J gene: TRBJ2-6; clone size: .; V gene: TRBV21-1; D gene: .; CDR3 length: 18; CDR3 DNA: TGTGCCAGCAGCAGGGACGGGGACCCGCCCTCTGGGGCCAACGTCCTGACTTTC; CDR3 protein: CASSRDGDPPSGANVLTF
J gene: TRBJ2-7; clone size: .; V gene: TRBV27; D gene: .; CDR3 length: 15; CDR3 DNA: TGTGCCAGCAGTCTTTCAGACACGGAGGTCTACGAGCAGTACTTC; CDR3 protein: CASSLSDTEVYEQYF
J gene: TRBJ2-5; clone size: .; V gene: TRBV5-5; D gene: .; CDR3 length: 16; CDR3 DNA: TGTGCCAGCAGCTTGGTCTTCGGGGGCCTCCAAGAGACCCAGTACTTC; CDR3 protein: CASSLVFGGLQETQYF
J gene: TRBJ1-1; clone size: .; V gene: TRBV27; D gene: .; CDR3 length: 14; CDR3 DNA: TGTGCCAGCAGTTCAGGGAGTACGGGCACTGAAGCTTTCTTT; CDR3 protein: CASSSGSTGTEAFF
J gene: TRBJ2-1; clone size: .; V gene: TRBV9; D gene: TRBD2; CDR3 length: 17; CDR3 DNA: TGTGCCAGCAGCCCACAAGGGACTAGCGGGAGGTACAATGAGCAGTTCTTC; CDR3 protein: CASSPQGTSGRYNEQFF
J gene: TRBJ2-2; clone size: .; V gene: TRBV4-1; D gene: .; CDR3 length: 13; CDR3 DNA: TGCGCCAGCAGCCAAGATCTTTTGGGGGAGCTGTTTTTT; CDR3 protein: CASSQDLLGELFF
J gene: TRBJ1-6; clone size: .; V gene: TRBV7-9; D gene: TRBD1; CDR3 length: 16; CDR3 DNA: TGTGCCAGCAGCTCGGGACAGGACGGTCCACTTCCACCCCTCCACTTT; CDR3 protein: CASSSGQDGPLPPLHF
J gene: TRBJ1-6; clone size: few; V gene: TRBV5-1; D gene: .; CDR3 length: 13; CDR3 DNA: TGCGCCAGCAGCTTAGAGATAGATTCACCCCTCCACTTT; CDR3 protein: CASSLEIDSPLHF
J gene: TRBJ2-7; clone size: .; V gene: TRBV13; D gene: TRBD1; CDR3 length: 14; CDR3 DNA: TGTGCCAGCAGCCCGACAGGGGGGAGCTACGAGCAGTACTTC; CDR3 protein: CASSPTGGSYEQYF
J gene: TRBJ2-7; clone size: .; V gene: TRBV5-6; D gene: .; CDR3 length: 15; CDR3 DNA: TGTGCCAGCAGCTTGGGGGACCCAGGAGTGATTGAGCAGTACTTC; CDR3 protein: CASSLGDPGVIEQYF
J gene: TRBJ1-1; clone size: once; V gene: TRBV4-1; D gene: .; CDR3 length: 14; CDR3 DNA: TGCGCCAGCAGCCAAGTCGGACTTTCGGTTGAAGCTTTCTTT; CDR3 protein: CASSQVGLSVEAFF
J gene: TRBJ2-2; clone size: .; V gene: TRBV7-6; D gene: .; CDR3 length: 15; CDR3 DNA: TGTGCCAGCAGCTGGGATCCGCAGAACACCGGGGAGCTGTTTTTT; CDR3 protein: CASSWDPQNTGELFF
J gene: TRBJ2-1; clone size: .; V gene: TRBV6-4; D gene: TRBD2; CDR3 length: 14; CDR3 DNA: TGTGCCAGCAGGACTCCAACTAGCGGGAGTGAGCAGTTCTTC; CDR3 protein: CASRTPTSGSEQFF
J gene: TRBJ2-1; clone size: .; V gene: TRBV29-1; D gene: TRBD2; CDR3 length: 13; CDR3 DNA: TGCAGCGTTGACGGGGGGGCTTCAAATGAGCAGTTCTTC; CDR3 protein: CSVDGGASNEQFF
J gene: TRBJ1-6; clone size: .; V gene: TRBV4-3; D gene: .; CDR3 length: 14; CDR3 DNA: TGCGCCAGCAGCCAAGACAGTAACGTCTGGCCCCTCCACTTT; CDR3 protein: CASSQDSNVWPLHF
J gene: TRBJ2-1; clone size: .; V gene: TRBV11-2; D gene: .; CDR3 length: 14; CDR3 DNA: TGTGCCAGCAGCCTTGTCGTCGGATACAATGAGCAGTTCTTC; CDR3 protein: CASSLVVGYNEQFF
J gene: TRBJ1-1; clone size: .; V gene: TRBV6-1; D gene: .; CDR3 length: 14; CDR3 DNA: TGTGCCAGCAGTGAGGGGCAACCGAACACTGAAGCTTTCTTT; CDR3 protein: CASSEGQPNTEAFF
J gene: TRBJ1-1; clone size: .; V gene: TRBV28; D gene: TRBD1; CDR3 length: 14; CDR3 DNA: TGTGCCAGCAGTTTACCCAACAGGGGGAATGAAGCTTTCTTT; CDR3 protein: CASSLPNRGNEAFF
J gene: TRBJ1-2; clone size: once; V gene: TRBV4-1; D gene: .; CDR3 length: 13; CDR3 DNA: TGCGCCAGCAGCCCGGACGCAGCGTATGGCTACACCTTC; CDR3 protein: CASSPDAAYGYTF
J gene: TRBJ1-6; clone size: once; V gene: TRBV29-1; D gene: .; CDR3 length: 13; CDR3 DNA: TGCAGCGTTGACGAGGGGGGGAATTCACCCCTCCACTTT; CDR3 protein: CSVDEGGNSPLHF
J gene: TRBJ2-3; clone size: .; V gene: TRBV27; D gene: .; CDR3 length: 15; CDR3 DNA: TGTGCCAGCACCTTAGTCGGGACTAGCACAGATACGCAGTATTTT; CDR3 protein: CASTLVGTSTDTQYF
J gene: TRBJ2-7; clone size: .; V gene: TRBV13; D gene: .; CDR3 length: 13; CDR3 DNA: TGTGCCAGCAGCCCGGGGAGCTCCTACGAGCAGTACTTC; CDR3 protein: CASSPGSSYEQYF
J gene: TRBJ1-2; clone size: .; V gene: TRBV7-9; D gene: .; CDR3 length: 13; CDR3 DNA: TGTGCCAGCAGCTTAGCGCTCAACTATGGCTACACCTTC; CDR3 protein: CASSLALNYGYTF
J gene: TRBJ2-7; clone size: .; V gene: TRBV5-6; D gene: .; CDR3 length: 13; CDR3 DNA: TGTGCCAGCAGCTTGACTTACTCCTACGAGCAGTACTTC; CDR3 protein: CASSLTYSYEQYF
J gene: TRBJ2-2; clone size: .; V gene: TRBV11-2; D gene: .; CDR3 length: 14; CDR3 DNA: TGTGCCAGCAGCCGAATTCCCAACACCGGGGAGCTGTTTTTT; CDR3 protein: CASSRIPNTGELFF
J gene: TRBJ2-1; clone size: .; V gene: TRBV7-7; D gene: .; CDR3 length: 13; CDR3 DNA: TGTGCTAGCAGCCTCGCCCCCATCAATGAGCAGTTCTTC; CDR3 protein: CASSLAPINEQFF
J gene: TRBJ2-7; clone size: .; V gene: TRBV10-3; D gene: .; CDR3 length: 13; CDR3 DNA: TGTGCCATCAGTGAGTCTGCGTTCTACGAGCAGTACTTC; CDR3 protein: CAISESAFYEQYF
J gene: TRBJ2-1; clone size: .; V gene: TRBV7-9; D gene: .; CDR3 length: 16; CDR3 DNA: TGTGCCAGCAGCTTACCGGCGGGATGGAATTACAATGAGCAGTTCTTC; CDR3 protein: CASSLPAGWNYNEQFF